This entry features one TCR beta chain sequence. The antigen is not known. This record belongs to a study of cytomegalovirus exposure and HLA in healthy donors. The primer mix had 60 Vbeta and 13 Jbeta primers. The data were produced by immunoSEQ multiplex PCR, yet TCRdb's version contains in-frame clones alone and is incomplete. Of fewer than 200,000 clones listed, around 80% were seen once; the top ten hold 3.5% to 5.5%. Overall study findings and caveats: Immune exposure was documented only through CMV serostatus. Fewer N-insertions than the approximately 700-donor mean were reportedly shown by an Asian-associated ancestry cluster in a later analysis. The authors excluded some V segments, including TRBV6-2 and TRBV6-3, as indistinguishable. As a later analysis revealed, the rate of TCR association differed by HLA locus, with DRB1 most and HLA-C fewest.

This CDR3 is 14 amino acids long. Germline V gene lookup returns CDR1 GTSNPN and CDR2 SVGIG (reference sequence). V lost 7 bases to trimming and J lost 1 base; unmatched junction nucleotides: 4. The origin of this receptor is a man aged 35 to 55 in good health and CMV-seronegative. Sample: PBMCs. J is TRBJ2-3 and V is TRBV30, with 11 bases fitting TRBD2. The CDR3 DNA reads as TGTGCCTTAACTAGCGGGGGCGGCACAGATACGCAGTATTTT. As protein: CALTSGGGTDTQYF.